This T cell receptor (beta chain) came from a study of type 1 regulatory T cells. TCRdb reprocessed the reads via MiXCR and lists one record per CDR3 protein. The sample consists of about 42,000 distinct CDR3 sequences, over 9% of them appearing once. This clonotype was observed at least ten times. Its antigen is not known. The CDR3 spans 13 residues. CDR1 is SGHRS, CDR2 YFSETQ, per germline. V was pared by 6 bases and J by 7 bases, with 7 bases of the junction left unmatched. Sequenced: cultured non-Tr1 T cells, either the whole culture or a sorted T cell fraction (not recorded which). V is TRBV5-1 and J is TRBJ2-1; 7 bases line up with TRBD1. This TCR came from a human donor in good health. CDR3 coding DNA: TGCGCCAGCAACCGACAGGGCCAGAATGAGCAGTTCTTC. Residues: CASNRQGQNEQFF.